This entry describes one TCR beta chain. The antigen is unknown. This sample stems from a study of brain metastases from non-small cell lung cancer. V dropped 8 bases and J dropped 4; count of bases not matched to a gene: 2. Germline CDR1 reads GTSNPN; CDR2 reads SVGIG (reference sequence). This CDR3 is 13 amino acids long. Points from the study as a whole: Brain metastases had lower T-cell infiltration than primary tumors.

This table comes from immunoSEQ multiplex PCR, and its TCRdb copy is limited to in-frame clones, with some not included. This table holds approximately 4,400 clones, about 80% found once. Sequencing was done on a sample of primary lung tumor tissue. V gene TRBV30 combines with J gene TRBJ1-6; 10 bases agree with TRBD1. This receptor was obtained from a donor over 35 with non-small cell lung cancer. The DNA of the CDR3 is TGTGCCGGACAGGGGGAGTATAATTCACCCCTCCACTTT. It yields the protein CAGQGEYNSPLHF. The full variable domain, in which reference TRBV30 and TRBJ1-6 provide the parts outside the CDR3, is SQTIHQWPATLVQPVGSPLSLECTVEGTSNPNLYWYRQAAGRGLQLLFYSVGIGQISSEVPQNLSASRPQDRQFILSSKKLLLSDSGFYLCAGQGEYNSPLHFGNGTRLTVT.